This entry lists 4 T cell receptor beta chains sequenced from one sample in a study of cytomegalovirus exposure and HLA in healthy donors. The primer mix had 60 Vbeta and 13 Jbeta primers. Only in-frame clones appear in the TCRdb table, and some are missing; sequencing was by immunoSEQ multiplex PCR. The sample carries approximately 180,000 clones, approximately 84% recorded once. The material sequenced was PBMCs. These receptors originate from a girl aged 10-17 years in good health and CMV-seropositive.

As regards this clone: The same CDR3 arises from other DNA sequences in this sample as well. The J gene is TRBJ1-5, the V gene TRBV9; TRBD1 agrees at 7 bases. From germline, CDR1 is SGDLS and CDR2 YYNGEE. J gave up 0 bases and V 4 bases, and 1 base lay outside the gene matches. This CDR3 spans 14 amino acids. As DNA, the CDR3 is TGTGCCAGCAGCCCAGGGGGTAGCAATCAGCCCCAGCATTTT. The encoded protein is CASSPGGSNQPQHF.

This chain connects TRBV4-1 to TRBJ1-2; 7 bases map to TRBD1. J was trimmed by 4 bases and V by 2 bases; bases with no gene match: 7. The CDR3 totals 15 residues. Germline loops: CDR1 MGHRA, CDR2 YSYEKL. The CDR3 here is CASSQPTGALYGYTF. In DNA, the CDR3 is TGCGCCAGCAGCCAACCTACAGGGGCCCTCTATGGCTACACCTTC.

This chain links TRBV18 with TRBJ1-1, with 9 bases matching TRBD1. Per the germline V gene, CDR1 is KGHSH and CDR2 is LQKENI. The CDR3 length is 17 residues. The V and J ends lost 1 base and 1 base, in that order; junction bases with no gene match: 7. The CDR3 DNA sequence: TGTGCCAGCTCACCACAACCTCGGGACAGGGCGAACACTGAAGCTTTCTTT. Amino acid sequence: CASSPQPRDRANTEAFF.

V and J are TRBV27 and TRBJ1-2, with D perhaps TRBD1 (5 bases). This CDR3 has 12 amino acids. Germline V lookup: CDR1 MNHEY, CDR2 SMNVEV (reference sequence). Trimming pared 5 bases from V and 8 bases from J, leaving 12 bases between. The CDR3 DNA reads TGTGCCAGCAGTAGGGGCCACCAAGGCTACACCTTC. This codes for CASSRGHQGYTF.